This TCR beta chain stems from a study of blood T cell repertoires in COVID-19. In the study overall: COVID-19 samples, acute and convalescent, were from the United States, Italy and Spain. PBMCs, B-cell-depleted T cells, or T cells provided the cDNA or gDNA that made up the material.

Original processing methods: Reference gene primer amplification gave estimated nucleated cell counts. TCRdb's copy holds only in-frame clones and misses some; the assay was immunoSEQ multiplex PCR. Clone size and the V and J calls come from that table; the DNA yielded D and trimming. The sample includes roughly 250,000 clones, 70% to 85% seen only once; the top ten take 3% to 4%. Germline CDR1 MRHNA, CDR2 SNTAGT. With 5 bases clipped from V and 4 bases from J, the junction kept 6 bases outside the gene matches. The CDR3 runs to 15 residues. This chain joins TRBV6-4 and TRBJ2-3; 10 bases fit TRBD1. The source is a woman in her 40s with active or convalescent COVID-19. Sequencing was performed on peripheral blood. The CDR3 loop reads CASSPAGQGSDTQYF. For the CDR3, the DNA is TGTGCCAGCAGTCCCGCGGGACAGGGGTCAGATACGCAGTATTTT.